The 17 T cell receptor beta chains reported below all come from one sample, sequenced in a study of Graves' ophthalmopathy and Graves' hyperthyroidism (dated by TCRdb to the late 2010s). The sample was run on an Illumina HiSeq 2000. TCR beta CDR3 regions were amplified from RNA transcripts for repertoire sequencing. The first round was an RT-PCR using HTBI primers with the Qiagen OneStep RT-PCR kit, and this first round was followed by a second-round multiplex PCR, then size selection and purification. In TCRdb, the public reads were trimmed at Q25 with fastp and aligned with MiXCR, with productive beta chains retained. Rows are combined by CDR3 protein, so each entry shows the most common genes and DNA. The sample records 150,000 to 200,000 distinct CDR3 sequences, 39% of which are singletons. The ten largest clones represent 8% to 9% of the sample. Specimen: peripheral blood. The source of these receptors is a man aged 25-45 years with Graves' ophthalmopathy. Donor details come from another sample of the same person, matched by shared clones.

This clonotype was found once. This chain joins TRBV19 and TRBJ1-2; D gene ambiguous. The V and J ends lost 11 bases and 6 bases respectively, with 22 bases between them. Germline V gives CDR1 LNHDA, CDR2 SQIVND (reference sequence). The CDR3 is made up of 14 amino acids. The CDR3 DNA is TGTGCCTCATGGTCAGTTAAGGGCGCAAATGGCTACACCTTC. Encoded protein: CASWSVKGANGYTF.

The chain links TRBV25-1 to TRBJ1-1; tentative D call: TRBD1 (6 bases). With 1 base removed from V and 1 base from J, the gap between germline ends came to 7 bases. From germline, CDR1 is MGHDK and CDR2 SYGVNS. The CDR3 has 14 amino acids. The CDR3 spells CASSELDRNTEAFF. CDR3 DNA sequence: TGTGCCAGCAGTGAATTGGACAGGAACACTGAAGCTTTCTTT. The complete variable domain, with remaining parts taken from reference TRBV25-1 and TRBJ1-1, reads EADIYQTPRYLVIGTGKKITLECSQTMGHDKMYWYQQDPGMELHLIHYSYGVNSTEKGDLSSESTVSRIRTEHFPLTLESARPSHTSQYLCASSELDRNTEAFFGQGTRLTVV.

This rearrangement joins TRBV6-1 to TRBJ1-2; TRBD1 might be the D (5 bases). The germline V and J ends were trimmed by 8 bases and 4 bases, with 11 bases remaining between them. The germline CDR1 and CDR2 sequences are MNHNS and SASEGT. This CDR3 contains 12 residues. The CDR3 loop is CASGDGGYGYTF. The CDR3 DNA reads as TGTGCCAGCGGGGACGGCGGCTATGGCTACACCTTC.

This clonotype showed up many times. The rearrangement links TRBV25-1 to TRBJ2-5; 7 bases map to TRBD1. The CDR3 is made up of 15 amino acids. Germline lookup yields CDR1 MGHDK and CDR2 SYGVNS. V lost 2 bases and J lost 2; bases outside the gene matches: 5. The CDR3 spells CASSEIWDRQETQYF. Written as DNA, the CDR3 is TGTGCCAGCAGTGAAATCTGGGACAGACAAGAGACCCAGTACTTC. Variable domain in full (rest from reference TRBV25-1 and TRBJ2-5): EADIYQTPRYLVIGTGKKITLECSQTMGHDKMYWYQQDPGMELHLIHYSYGVNSTEKGDLSSESTVSRIRTEHFPLTLESARPSHTSQYLCASSEIWDRQETQYFGPGTRLLVL.

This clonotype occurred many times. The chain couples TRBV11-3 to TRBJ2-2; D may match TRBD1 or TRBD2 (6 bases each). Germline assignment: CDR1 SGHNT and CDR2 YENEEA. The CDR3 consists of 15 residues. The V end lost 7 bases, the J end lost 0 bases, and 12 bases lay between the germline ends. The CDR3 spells CASTPGDTNTGELFF. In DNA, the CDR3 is TGTGCCAGCACCCCGGGGGACACGAACACCGGGGAGCTGTTTTTT.

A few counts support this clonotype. CDR3 protein: CASSSRGLGYEQYF. CDR3 bases: TGTGCCAGCAGTTCCAGAGGGTTGGGCTACGAGCAGTACTTC. V is TRBV12-3 or TRBV12-4 and J is TRBJ2-7, with a possible D match to TRBD2 (5 bases). The CDR3 length is 14 residues. V lost 4 bases, J lost 3 bases, and 13 bases lay in between.

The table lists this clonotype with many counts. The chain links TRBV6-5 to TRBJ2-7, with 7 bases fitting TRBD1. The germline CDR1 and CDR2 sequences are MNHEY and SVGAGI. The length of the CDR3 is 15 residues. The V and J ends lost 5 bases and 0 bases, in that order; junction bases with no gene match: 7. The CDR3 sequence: CASSPDRVPSYEQYF. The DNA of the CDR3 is TGTGCCAGCAGTCCCGACAGGGTTCCCTCCTACGAGCAGTACTTC.

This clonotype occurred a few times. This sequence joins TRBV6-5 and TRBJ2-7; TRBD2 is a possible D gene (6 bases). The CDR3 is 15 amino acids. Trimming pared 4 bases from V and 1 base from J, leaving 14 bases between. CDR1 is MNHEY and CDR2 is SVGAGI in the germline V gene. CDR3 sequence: CASSSNTRDSYEQYF. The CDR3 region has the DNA TGTGCCAGCAGTTCAAATACGCGGGATTCCTACGAGCAGTACTTC.

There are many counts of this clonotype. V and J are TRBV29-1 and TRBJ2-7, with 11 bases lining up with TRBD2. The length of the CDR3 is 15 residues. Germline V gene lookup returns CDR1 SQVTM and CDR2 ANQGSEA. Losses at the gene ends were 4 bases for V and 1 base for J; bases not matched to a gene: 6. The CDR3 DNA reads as TGCAGCGTTGGGGGGACTAGCGGAAATTCCTACGAGCAGTACTTC. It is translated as CSVGGTSGNSYEQYF.

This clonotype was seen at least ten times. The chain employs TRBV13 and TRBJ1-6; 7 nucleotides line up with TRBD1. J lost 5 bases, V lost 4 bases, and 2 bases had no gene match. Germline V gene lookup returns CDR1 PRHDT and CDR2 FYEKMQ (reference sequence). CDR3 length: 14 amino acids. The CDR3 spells CASSSGQNNSPLHF. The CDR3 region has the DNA TGTGCCAGCAGCTCGGGACAGAATAATTCACCCCTCCACTTT.

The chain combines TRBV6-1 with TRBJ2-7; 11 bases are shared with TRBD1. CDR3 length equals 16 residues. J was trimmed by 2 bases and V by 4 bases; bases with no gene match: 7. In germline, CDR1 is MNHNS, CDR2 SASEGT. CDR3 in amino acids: CASSAPGTGGTYEQYF. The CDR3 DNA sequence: TGTGCCAGCAGTGCGCCCGGGACAGGGGGAACCTACGAGCAGTACTTC.

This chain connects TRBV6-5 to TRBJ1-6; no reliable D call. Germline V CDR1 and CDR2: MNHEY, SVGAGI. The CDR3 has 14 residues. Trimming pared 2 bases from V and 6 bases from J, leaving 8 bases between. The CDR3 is CASSYAGPNSPLHF. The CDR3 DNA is TGTGCCAGCAGTTACGCAGGTCCTAATTCACCCCTCCACTTT.

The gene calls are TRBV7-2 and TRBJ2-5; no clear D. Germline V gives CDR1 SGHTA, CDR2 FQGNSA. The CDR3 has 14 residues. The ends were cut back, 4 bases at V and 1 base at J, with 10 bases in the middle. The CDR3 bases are TGTGCCAGCAGCTCCTGGTGGGCCCAAGAGACCCAGTACTTC. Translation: CASSSWWAQETQYF. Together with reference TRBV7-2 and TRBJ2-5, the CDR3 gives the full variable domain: GAGVSQSPSNKVTEKGKDVELRCDPISGHTALYWYRQSLGQGLEFLIYFQGNSAPDKSGLPSDRFSAERTGGSVSTLTIQRTQQEDSAVYLCASSSWWAQETQYFGPGTRLLVL.

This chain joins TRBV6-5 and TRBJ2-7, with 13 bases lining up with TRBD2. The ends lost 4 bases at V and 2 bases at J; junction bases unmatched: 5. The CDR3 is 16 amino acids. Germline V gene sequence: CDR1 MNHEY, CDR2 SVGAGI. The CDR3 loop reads CASSFGTSGTTYEQYF. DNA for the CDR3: TGTGCCAGCAGTTTCGGGACTAGCGGGACTACCTACGAGCAGTACTTC.

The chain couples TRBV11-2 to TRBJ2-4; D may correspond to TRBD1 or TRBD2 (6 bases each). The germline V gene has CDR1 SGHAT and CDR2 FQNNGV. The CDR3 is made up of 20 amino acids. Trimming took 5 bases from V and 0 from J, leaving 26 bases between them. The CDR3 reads CASSAFLPAWGAVAKNIQYF. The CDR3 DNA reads TGTGCCAGCAGCGCCTTCCTGCCTGCCTGGGGGGCCGTAGCCAAAAACATTCAGTACTTC.

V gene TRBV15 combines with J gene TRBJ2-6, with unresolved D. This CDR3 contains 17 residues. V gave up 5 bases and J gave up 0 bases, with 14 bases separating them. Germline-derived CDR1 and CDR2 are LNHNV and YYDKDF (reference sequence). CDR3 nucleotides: TGTGCCACCAGCTCAAGCGAAGGCAGCTCTGGGGCCAACGTCCTGACTTTC. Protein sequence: CATSSSEGSSGANVLTF. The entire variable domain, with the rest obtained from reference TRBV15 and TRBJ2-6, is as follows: DAMVIQNPRYQVTQFGKPVTLSCSQTLNHNVMYWYQQKSSQAPKLLFHYYDKDFNNEADTPDNFQSRRPNTSFCFLDIRSPGLGDTAMYLCATSSSEGSSGANVLTFGAGSRLTVL.

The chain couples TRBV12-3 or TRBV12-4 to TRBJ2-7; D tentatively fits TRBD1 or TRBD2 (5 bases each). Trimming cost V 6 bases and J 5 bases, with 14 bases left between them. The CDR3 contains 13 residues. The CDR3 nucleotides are TGTGCCAGCAGCTCGCCGGGGCCCGACGAGCAGTACTTC. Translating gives CASSSPGPDEQYF.